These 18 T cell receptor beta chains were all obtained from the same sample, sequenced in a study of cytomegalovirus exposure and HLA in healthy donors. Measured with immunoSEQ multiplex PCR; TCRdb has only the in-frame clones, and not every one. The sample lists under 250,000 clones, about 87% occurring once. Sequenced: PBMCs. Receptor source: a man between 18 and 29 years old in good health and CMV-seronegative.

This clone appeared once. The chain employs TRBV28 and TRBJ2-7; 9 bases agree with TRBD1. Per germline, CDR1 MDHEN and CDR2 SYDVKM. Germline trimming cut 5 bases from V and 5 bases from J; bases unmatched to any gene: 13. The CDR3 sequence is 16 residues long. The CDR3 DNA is TGTGCCAGCAGTCCCCCCGGACAGGGGAAATTTAACGAGCAGTACTTC. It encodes CASSPPGQGKFNEQYF.

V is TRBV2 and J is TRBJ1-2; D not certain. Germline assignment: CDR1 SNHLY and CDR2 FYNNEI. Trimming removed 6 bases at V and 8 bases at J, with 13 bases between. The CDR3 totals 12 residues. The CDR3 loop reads CASRQLRGGYTF. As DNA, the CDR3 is TGTGCCAGCAGGCAACTTCGAGGGGGCTACACCTTC.

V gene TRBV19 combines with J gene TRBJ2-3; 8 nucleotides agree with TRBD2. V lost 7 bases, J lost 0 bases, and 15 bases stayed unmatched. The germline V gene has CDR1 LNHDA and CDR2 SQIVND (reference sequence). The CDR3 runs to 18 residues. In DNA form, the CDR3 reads TGTGCCAGTACAGATCGAGCAGCGGGGGTTACTAGCACAGATACGCAGTATTTT. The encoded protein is CASTDRAAGVTSTDTQYF. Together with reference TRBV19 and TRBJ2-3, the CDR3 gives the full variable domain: DGGITQSPKYLFRKEGQNVTLSCEQNLNHDAMYWYRQDPGQGLRLIYYSQIVNDFQKGDIAEGYSVSREKKESFPLTVTSAQKNPTAFYLCASTDRAAGVTSTDTQYFGPGTRLTVL.

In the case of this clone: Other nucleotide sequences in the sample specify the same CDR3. CDR3 DNA: TGCGCCAGCAGCCAAGATCTCGTCTCCTACGAGCAGTACTTC. This codes for CASSQDLVSYEQYF. V gene TRBV4-3 combines with J gene TRBJ2-7; the D is unclear. From germline, CDR1 is LGHNA and CDR2 YSLEER. With 0 bases removed from V and 0 bases from J, the gap between germline ends came to 6 bases. CDR3 length equals 14 residues.

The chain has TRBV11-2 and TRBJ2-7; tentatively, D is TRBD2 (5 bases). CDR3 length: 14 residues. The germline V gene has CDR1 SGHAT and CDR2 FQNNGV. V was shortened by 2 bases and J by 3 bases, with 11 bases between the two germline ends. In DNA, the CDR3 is TGTGCCAGCAGCTTAAACGGGGTCAGCTACGAGCAGTACTTC. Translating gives CASSLNGVSYEQYF. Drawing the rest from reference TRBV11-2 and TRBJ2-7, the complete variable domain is EAGVAQSPRYKIIEKRQSVAFWCNPISGHATLYWYQQILGQGPKLLIQFQNNGVVDDSQLPKDRFSAERLKGVDSTLKIQPAKLEDSAVYLCASSLNGVSYEQYFGPGTRLTVT.

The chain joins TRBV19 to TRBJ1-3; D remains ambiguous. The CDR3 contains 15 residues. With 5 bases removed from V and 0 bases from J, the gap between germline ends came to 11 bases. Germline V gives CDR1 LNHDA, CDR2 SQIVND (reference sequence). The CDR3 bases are TGTGCCAGTAGTCCCCGACATCTCTCTGGAAACACCATATATTTT. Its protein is CASSPRHLSGNTIYF.

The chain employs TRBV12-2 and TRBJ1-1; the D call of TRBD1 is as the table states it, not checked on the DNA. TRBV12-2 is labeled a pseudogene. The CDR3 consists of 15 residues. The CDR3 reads CASRLEKGAVTEAFF. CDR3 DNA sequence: TGTGCAAGTCGCTTAGAGAAAGGGGCAGTAACTGAAGCTTTCTTT.

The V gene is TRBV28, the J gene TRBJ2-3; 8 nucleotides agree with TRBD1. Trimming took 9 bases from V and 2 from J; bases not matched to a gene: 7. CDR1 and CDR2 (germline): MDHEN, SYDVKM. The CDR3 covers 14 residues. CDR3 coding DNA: TGTGCCAGTCTAGACAGGGGTTACACAGATACGCAGTATTTT. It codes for CASLDRGYTDTQYF. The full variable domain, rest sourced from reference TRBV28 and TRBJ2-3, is DVKVTQSSRYLVKRTGEKVFLECVQDMDHENMFWYRQDPGLGLRLIYFSYDVKMKEKGDIPEGYSVSREKKERFSLILESASTNQTSMYLCASLDRGYTDTQYFGPGTRLTVL.

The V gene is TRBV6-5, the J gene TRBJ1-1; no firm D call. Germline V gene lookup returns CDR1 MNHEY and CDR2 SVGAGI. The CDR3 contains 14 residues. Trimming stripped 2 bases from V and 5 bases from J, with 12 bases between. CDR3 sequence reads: CASSYGLWGTEAFF. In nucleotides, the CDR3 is TGTGCCAGCAGTTACGGACTTTGGGGAACTGAAGCTTTCTTT.

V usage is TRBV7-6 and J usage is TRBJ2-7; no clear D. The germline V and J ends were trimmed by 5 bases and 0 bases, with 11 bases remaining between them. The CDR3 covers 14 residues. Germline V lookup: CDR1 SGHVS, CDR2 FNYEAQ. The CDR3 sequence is CASSPQSGSYEQYF. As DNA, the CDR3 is TGTGCCAGCAGCCCCCAATCCGGCTCCTACGAGCAGTACTTC.

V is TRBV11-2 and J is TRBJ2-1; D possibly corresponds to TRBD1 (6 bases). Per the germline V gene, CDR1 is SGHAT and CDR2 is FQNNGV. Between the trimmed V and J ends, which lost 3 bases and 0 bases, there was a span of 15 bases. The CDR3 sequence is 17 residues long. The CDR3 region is CASSFYSGQFSYNEQFF. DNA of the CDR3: TGTGCCAGCAGCTTTTATTCGGGACAATTCTCCTACAATGAGCAGTTCTTC.

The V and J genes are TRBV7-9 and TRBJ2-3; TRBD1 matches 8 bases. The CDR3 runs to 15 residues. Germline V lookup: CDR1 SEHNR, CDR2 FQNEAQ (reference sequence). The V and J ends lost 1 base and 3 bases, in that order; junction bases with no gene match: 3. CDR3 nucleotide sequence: TGTGCCAGCAGCTTAGTACACAGGGGGACAGATACGCAGTATTTT. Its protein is CASSLVHRGTDTQYF.

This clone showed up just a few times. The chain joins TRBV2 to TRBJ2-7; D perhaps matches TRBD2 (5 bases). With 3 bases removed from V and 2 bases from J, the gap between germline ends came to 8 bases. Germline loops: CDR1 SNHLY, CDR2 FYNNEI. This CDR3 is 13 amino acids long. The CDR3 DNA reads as TGTGCCAGCAGTGATGTCGGGGCCTACGAGCAGTACTTC. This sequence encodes CASSDVGAYEQYF.

The CDR3 reads CASSQEILAGNTGELFF. CDR3 coding DNA: TGCGCCAGCAGCCAAGAAATACTAGCTGGGAACACCGGGGAGCTGTTTTTT. The chain has TRBV4-1 and TRBJ2-2; weak D call: TRBD2 (6 bases). Germline lookup yields CDR1 MGHRA and CDR2 YSYEKL. CDR3 length equals 17 residues. Trimming left V 0 bases short and J 1 base short, with 12 bases between.

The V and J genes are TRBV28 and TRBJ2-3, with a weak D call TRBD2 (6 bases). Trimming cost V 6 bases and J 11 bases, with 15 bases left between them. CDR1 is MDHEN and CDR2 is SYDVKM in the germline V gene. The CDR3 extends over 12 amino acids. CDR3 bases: TGTGCCAGCAGCCTCTCGGGACTGGGGCAGTATTTT. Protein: CASSLSGLGQYF.

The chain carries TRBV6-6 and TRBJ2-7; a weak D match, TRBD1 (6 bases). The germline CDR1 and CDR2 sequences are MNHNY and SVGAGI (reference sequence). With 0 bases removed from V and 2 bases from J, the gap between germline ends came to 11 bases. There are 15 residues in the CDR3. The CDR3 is CASSYSGTRAYEQYF. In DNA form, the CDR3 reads TGTGCCAGCAGTTACTCGGGGACAAGAGCCTACGAGCAGTACTTC.

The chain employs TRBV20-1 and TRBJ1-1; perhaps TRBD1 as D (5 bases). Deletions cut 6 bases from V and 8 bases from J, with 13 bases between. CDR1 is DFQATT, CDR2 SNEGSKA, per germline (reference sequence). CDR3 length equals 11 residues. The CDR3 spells CSARVDIEAFF. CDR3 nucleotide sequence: TGCAGTGCCCGGGTGGACATCGAAGCTTTCTTT.

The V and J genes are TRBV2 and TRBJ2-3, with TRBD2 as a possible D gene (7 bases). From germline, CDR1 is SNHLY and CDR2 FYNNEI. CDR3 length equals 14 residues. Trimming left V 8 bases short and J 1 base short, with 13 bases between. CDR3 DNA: TGTGCCAGCTGTTCGGGGGGCGGCACAGATACGCAGTATTTT. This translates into CASCSGGGTDTQYF.